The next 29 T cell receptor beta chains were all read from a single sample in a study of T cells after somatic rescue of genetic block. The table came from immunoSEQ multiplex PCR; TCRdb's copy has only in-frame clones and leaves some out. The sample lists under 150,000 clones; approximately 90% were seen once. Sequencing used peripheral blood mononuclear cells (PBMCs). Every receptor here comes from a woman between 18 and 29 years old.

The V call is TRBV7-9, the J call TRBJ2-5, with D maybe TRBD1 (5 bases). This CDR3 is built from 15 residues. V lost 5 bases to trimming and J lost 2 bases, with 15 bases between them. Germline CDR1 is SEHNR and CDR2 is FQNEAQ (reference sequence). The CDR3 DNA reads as TGTGCCAGCAGCGTCCTTCCGAAGGGGCAAGAGACCCAGTACTTC. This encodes CASSVLPKGQETQYF.

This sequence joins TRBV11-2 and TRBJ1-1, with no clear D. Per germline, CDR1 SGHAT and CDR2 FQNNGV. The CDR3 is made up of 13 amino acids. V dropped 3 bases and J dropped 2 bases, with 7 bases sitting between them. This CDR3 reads CASSFNRNTEAFF. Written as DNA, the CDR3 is TGTGCCAGCAGCTTTAACCGAAACACTGAAGCTTTCTTT.

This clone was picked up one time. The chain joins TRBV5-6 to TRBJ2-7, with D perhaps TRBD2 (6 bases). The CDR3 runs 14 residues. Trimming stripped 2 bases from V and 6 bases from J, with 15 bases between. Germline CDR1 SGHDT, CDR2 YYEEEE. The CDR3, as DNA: TGTGCCAGCAGCTTTGGAGGGGCCCCCTCCGAGCAGTACTTC. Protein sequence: CASSFGGAPSEQYF.

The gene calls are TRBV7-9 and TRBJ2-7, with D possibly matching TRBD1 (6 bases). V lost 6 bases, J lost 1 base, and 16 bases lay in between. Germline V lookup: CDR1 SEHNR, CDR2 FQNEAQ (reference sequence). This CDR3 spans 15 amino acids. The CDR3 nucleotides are TGTGCCAGCAGGCCTACAGGGATTGCTTCCTACGAGCAGTACTTC. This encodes CASRPTGIASYEQYF.

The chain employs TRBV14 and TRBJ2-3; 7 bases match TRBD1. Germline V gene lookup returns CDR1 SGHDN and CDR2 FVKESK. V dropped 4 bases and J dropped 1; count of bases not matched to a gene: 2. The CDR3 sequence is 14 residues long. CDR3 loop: CASSRGQGTDTQYF. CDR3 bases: TGTGCCAGCAGCCGCGGACAGGGCACAGATACGCAGTATTTT.

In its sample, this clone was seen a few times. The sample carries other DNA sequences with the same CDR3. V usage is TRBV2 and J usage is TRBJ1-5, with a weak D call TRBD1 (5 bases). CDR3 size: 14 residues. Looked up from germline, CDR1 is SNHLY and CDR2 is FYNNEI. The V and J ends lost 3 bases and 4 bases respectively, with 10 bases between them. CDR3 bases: TGTGCCAGCAGTGAGGGCCAGGGTAATCAGCCCCAGCATTTT. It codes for CASSEGQGNQPQHF. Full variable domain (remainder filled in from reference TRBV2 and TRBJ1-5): EPEVTQTPSHQVTQMGQEVILRCVPISNHLYFYWYRQILGQKVEFLVSFYNNEISEKSEIFDDQFSVERPDGSNFTLKIRSTKLEDSAMYFCASSEGQGNQPQHFGDGTRLSIL.

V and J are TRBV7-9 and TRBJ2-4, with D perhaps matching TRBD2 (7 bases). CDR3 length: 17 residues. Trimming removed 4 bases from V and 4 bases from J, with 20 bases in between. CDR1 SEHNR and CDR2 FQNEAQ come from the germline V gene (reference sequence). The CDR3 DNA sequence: TGTGCCAGCAGCTCCGACCCAATCGGGGGGCGAAAAAACATTCAGTACTTC. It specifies CASSSDPIGGRKNIQYF.

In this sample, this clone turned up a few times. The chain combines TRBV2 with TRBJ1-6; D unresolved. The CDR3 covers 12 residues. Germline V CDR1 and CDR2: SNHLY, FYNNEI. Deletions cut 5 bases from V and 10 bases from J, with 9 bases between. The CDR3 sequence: CASSRDGSPLHF. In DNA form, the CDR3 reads TGTGCCAGCAGTAGAGACGGATCACCCCTCCACTTT.

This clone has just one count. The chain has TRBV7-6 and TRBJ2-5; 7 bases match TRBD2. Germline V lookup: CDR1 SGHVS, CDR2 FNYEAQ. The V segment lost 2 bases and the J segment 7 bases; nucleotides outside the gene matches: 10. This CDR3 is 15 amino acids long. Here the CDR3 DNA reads TGTGCCAGCAGCTTAAATCTCGGGGGGAAGGCGACCCAGTACTTC. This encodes CASSLNLGGKATQYF.

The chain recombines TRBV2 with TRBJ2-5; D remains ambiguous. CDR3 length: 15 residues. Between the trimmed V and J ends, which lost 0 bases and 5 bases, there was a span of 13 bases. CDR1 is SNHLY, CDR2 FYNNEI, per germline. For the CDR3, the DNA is TGTGCCAGCAGTGAAGCGTGGGGAAGGTGGGAGACCCAGTACTTC. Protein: CASSEAWGRWETQYF.

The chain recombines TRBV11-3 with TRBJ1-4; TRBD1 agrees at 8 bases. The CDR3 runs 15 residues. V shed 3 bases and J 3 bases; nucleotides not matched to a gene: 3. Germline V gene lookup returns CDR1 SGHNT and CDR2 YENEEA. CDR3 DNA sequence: TGTGCCAGCAGCTTGTGGACAGGGTCTAATGAAAAACTGTTTTTT. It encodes CASSLWTGSNEKLFF. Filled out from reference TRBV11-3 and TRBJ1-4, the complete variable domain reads EAGVVQSPRYKIIEKKQPVAFWCNPISGHNTLYWYLQNLGQGPELLIRYENEEAVDDSQLPKDRFSAERLKGVDSTLKIQPAELGDSAVYLCASSLWTGSNEKLFFGSGTQLSVL.

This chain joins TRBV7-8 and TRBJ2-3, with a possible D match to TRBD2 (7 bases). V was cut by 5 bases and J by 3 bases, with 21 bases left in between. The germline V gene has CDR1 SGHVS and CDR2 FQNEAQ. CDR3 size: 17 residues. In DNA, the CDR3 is TGTGCCAGCAGCCCAGGTATCGGGGGGCCGGAGACAGATACGCAGTATTTT. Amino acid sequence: CASSPGIGGPETDTQYF.

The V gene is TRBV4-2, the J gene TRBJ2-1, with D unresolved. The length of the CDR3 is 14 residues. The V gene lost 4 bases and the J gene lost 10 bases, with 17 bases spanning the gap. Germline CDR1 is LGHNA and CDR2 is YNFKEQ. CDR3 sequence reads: CASSPPERRQEQFF. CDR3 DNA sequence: TGTGCCAGCAGCCCCCCTGAACGGCGCCAAGAGCAGTTCTTC.

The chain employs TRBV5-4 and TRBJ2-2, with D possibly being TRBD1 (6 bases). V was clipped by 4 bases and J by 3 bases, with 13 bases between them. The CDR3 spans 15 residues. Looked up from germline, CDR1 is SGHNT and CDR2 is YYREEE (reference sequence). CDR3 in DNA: TGTGCCAGCAGCCCCAGGGGTTACGACACCGGGGAGCTGTTTTTT. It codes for CASSPRGYDTGELFF.

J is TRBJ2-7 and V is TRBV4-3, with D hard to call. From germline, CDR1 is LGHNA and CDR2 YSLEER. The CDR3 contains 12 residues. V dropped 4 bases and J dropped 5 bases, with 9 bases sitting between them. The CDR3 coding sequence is TGCGCCAGCAGCCCCTGGAACCACGAGCAGTACTTC. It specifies CASSPWNHEQYF.

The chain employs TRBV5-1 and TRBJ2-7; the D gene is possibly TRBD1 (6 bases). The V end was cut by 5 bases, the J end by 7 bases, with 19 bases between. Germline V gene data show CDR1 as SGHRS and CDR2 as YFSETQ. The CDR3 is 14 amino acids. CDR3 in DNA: TGCGCCAGCAGATTACAGGGCCCATCGAGGGAGCAGTACTTC. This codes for CASRLQGPSREQYF.

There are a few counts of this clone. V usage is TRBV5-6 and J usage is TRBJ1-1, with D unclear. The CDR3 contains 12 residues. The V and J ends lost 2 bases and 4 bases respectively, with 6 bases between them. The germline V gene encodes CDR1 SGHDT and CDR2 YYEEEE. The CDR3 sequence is CASSFGITEAFF. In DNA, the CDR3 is TGTGCCAGCAGCTTCGGGATCACTGAAGCTTTCTTT.

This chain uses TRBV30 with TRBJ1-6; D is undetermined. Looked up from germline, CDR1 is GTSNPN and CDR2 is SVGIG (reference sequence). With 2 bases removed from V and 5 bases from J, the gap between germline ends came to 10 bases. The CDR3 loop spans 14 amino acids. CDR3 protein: CAWSRGRDNSPLHF. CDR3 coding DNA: TGTGCCTGGAGTCGGGGTCGCGATAATTCACCCCTCCACTTT.

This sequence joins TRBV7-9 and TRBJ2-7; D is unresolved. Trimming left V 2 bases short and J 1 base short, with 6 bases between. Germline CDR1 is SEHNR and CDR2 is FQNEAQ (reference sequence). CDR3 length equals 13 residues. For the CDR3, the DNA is TGTGCCAGCAGCTTAACGGAGTCCTACGAGCAGTACTTC. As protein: CASSLTESYEQYF.

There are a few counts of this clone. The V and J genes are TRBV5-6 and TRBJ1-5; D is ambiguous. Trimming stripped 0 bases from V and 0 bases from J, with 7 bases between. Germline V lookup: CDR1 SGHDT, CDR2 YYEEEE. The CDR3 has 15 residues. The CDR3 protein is CASSLAPSSNQPQHF. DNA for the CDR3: TGTGCCAGCAGCTTGGCTCCGAGTAGCAATCAGCCCCAGCATTTT.

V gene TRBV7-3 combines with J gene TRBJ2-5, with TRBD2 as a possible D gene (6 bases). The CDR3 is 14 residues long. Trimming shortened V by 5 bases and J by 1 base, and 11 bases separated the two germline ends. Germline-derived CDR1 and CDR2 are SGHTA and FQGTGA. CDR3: CASSPVGGQETQYF. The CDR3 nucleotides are TGTGCCAGCAGCCCTGTGGGGGGCCAAGAGACCCAGTACTTC.

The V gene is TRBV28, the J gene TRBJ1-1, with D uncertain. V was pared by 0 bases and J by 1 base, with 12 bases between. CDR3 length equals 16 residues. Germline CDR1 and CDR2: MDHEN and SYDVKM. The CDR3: CASSLWPLFKNTEAFF. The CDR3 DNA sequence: TGTGCCAGCAGTTTATGGCCACTCTTTAAGAACACTGAAGCTTTCTTT.

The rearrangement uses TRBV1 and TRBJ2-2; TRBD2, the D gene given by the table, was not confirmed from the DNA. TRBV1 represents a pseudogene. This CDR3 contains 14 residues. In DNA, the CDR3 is TGCACCAACCGACTACCAACGAACACCAGGGAGCTGTTTTTT. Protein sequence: CTNRLPTNTRELFF.

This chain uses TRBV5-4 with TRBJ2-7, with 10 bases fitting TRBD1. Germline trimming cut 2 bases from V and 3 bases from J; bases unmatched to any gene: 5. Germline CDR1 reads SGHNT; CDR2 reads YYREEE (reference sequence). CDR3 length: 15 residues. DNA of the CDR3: TGTGCCAGCAGCTTACGCGGGACAGGGGACTACGAGCAGTACTTC. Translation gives CASSLRGTGDYEQYF.

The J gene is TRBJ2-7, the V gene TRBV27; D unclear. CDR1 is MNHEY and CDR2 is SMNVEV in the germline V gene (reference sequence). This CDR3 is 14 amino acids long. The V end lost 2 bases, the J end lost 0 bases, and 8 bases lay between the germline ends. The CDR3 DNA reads TGTGCCAGCAGTTTAAGCGAGAGCTCCTACGAGCAGTACTTC. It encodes CASSLSESSYEQYF.

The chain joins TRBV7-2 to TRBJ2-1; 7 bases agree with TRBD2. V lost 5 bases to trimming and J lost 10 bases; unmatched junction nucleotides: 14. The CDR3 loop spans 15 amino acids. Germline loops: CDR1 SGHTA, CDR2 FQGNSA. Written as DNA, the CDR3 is TGTGCCAGCAGCCGATACTCGGGGGAGGGTGTCGAGCAGTTCTTC. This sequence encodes CASSRYSGEGVEQFF.

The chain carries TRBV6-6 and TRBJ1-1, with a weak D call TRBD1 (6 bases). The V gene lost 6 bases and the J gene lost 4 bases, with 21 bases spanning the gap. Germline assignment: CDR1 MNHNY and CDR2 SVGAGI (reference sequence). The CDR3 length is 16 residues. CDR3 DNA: TGTGCCAGCAGAAGTCTTTCCGGGGGGGGCAGCACTGAAGCTTTCTTT. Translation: CASRSLSGGGSTEAFF.

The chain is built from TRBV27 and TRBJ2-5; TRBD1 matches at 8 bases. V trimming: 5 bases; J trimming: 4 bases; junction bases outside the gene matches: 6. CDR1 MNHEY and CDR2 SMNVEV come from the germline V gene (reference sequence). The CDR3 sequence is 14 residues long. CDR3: CASSLAGGRETQYF. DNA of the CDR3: TGTGCCAGCAGTCTCGCAGGGGGCAGAGAGACCCAGTACTTC.

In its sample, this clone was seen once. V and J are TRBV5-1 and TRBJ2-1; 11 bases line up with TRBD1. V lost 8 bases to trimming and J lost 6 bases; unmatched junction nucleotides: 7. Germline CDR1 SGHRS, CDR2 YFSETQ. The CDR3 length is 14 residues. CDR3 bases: TGCGCCAGTCATCCCGGGACAGGGGGCAATGAGCAGTTCTTC. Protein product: CASHPGTGGNEQFF.